This is a list of T cell receptor beta chains from one sample in a study of T cells in localized non-small cell lung cancer. Sequenced by immunoSEQ multiplex PCR; TCRdb stores in-frame clones only, minus some. In the table there are about 53,000 clones, 80% to 85% of which are singletons. Sequencing was performed on peripheral blood mononuclear cells, taken before any cancer treatment. Every receptor here comes from a man aged 35-69 years with stage III lung adenocarcinoma. Each CDR3 is given with its conserved first and last residue. Clone size is not always given. Where it is, it says once, few, many or a class for expanded clones.

cdr3_aa	j_call	v_call	clone_size
CAWSPGLGDIQYF	TRBJ2-4	TRBV30	NA
CASGLDRVGGYTF	TRBJ1-2	TRBV12-5	once
CASSIGGGFDPDTGELFF	TRBJ2-2	TRBV19	NA
CASSFRNTGELFF	TRBJ2-2	TRBV11-3	NA
CASRIRGQDFYNEQFF	TRBJ2-1	TRBV21-1	few
CASSLGGPGGELFF	TRBJ2-2	TRBV4-3	NA
CASSQLQETQYF	TRBJ2-5	TRBV14	NA
CAWGGKGQQPQHF	TRBJ1-5	TRBV30	NA
CASSLTPNRGSGNQPQHF	TRBJ1-5	TRBV5-1	NA
CASSLVVAGEKLFF	TRBJ1-4	TRBV7-8	NA
CASRPGQGTYEQYF	TRBJ2-7	TRBV5-1	few
CASSGGLSMSTDTQYF	TRBJ2-3	TRBV9	NA
CASSSEGHTNYGYTF	TRBJ1-2	TRBV5-4	NA
CASSQEGGQGSEKLFF	TRBJ1-4	TRBV4-2	once
CASSVERDNEQFF	TRBJ2-1	TRBV2	NA
CASTERGPRETQYF	TRBJ2-5	TRBV6-5	NA
CASIDGTNYNEQFF	TRBJ2-1	TRBV5-1	NA
CASSEMGVGFGHSPLHF	TRBJ1-6	TRBV25-1	NA
CAWKRLAGGRSETQYF	TRBJ2-5	TRBV30	NA
CASSLGGASEAFF	TRBJ1-1	TRBV6-5	NA
CASSAKLAETYNEQFF	TRBJ2-1	TRBV9	NA
CASSVGDIEQPQHF	TRBJ1-5	TRBV9	NA
CASSFTGGRGTAEAFF	TRBJ1-1	TRBV7-2	NA
CASSLPGLAGEFEQFF	TRBJ2-1	TRBV5-8	NA
CASSSMQPGQGIDTQYF	TRBJ2-3	TRBV13	NA
CATSAYTDYEQYF	TRBJ2-7	TRBV15	NA
CASSSTGADTQYF	TRBJ2-3	TRBV7-2	NA
CASSGGHTRGPPDTQYF	TRBJ2-3	TRBV27	NA
CASSLKGNTIYF	TRBJ1-3	TRBV28	NA
CASSLDSSETQYF	TRBJ2-5	TRBV11-3	NA
CASSRAFMDTEAFF	TRBJ1-1	TRBV6-1	once
CASSDRGTYEQYF	TRBJ2-7	TRBV7-9	once
CASSLDGAADTQYF	TRBJ2-3	TRBV7-2	NA
CASSLADNRAEQYF	TRBJ2-7	TRBV5-1	NA
CASSSGGAYEQYF	TRBJ2-7	TRBV5-1	NA